This TCR beta chain is from a study of cytomegalovirus exposure and HLA in healthy donors. About the research overall: Out of 350 to 400 genotyped donors, about 81% belonged to the Caucasian-associated ancestry cluster.

The CDR3 covers 15 residues. Germline V gene lookup returns CDR1 SGHAT and CDR2 FQNNGV. The ends lost 0 bases at V and 10 bases at J; junction bases unmatched: 9. This clone was seen only once. The study ran its PCR with 60 Vbeta and 13 Jbeta primers. In the study's own analysis: It was a later analysis that counted tens of millions of unique TCR beta chains, of which approximately 9.9 million were shared. Clones were sequenced by immunoSEQ multiplex PCR, and TCRdb holds only the in-frame ones, with some missing. V and J calls plus clone size are reproduced from that table; the DNA served to infer D and trimming. The repertoire includes around 90,000 clones, 86% of them detected once, and over 8.5% sits in the top ten.

The TCR originated in a man younger than 45 in good health and CMV-seropositive. The specimen was PBMCs. The V gene is TRBV11-2, the J gene TRBJ2-3; 8 bases fit TRBD2. CDR3 DNA sequence: TGTGCCAGCAGCTTAGATTCGGGAGGGCCGGCGTCGCAGTATTTT. Translated, it gives CASSLDSGGPASQYF.